A selection of T cell receptor beta chains follows, all from one sample in a study of OX40 agonist ivuxolimab in advanced cancers. Produced via immunoSEQ multiplex PCR; TCRdb's table is partial and in-frame only. Found here are fewer than 95,000 clones, 84% of them singletons; the top ten hold about 0.4%. The input for sequencing was CD4+ or CD8+ T cells sorted from blood, taken in a trial of the OX40 agonist ivuxolimab. The receptors stem from an adult with an advanced solid tumor such as melanoma, head and neck, liver or kidney cancer. The CDR3 runs from the conserved cysteine through the conserved F or W. The order of the fields is V gene, D gene, clone size, J gene, CDR3 protein, CDR3 DNA. D genes are given only for firm matches. For some rows the clone size is stated as once, few or many, or as a class when expanded; others skip it.

TRBV28,-,once,TRBJ2-5,CASSLGETQYF,TGTGCCAGCAGTTTAGGTGAGACCCAGTACTTC
TRBV11-1,-,-,TRBJ1-4,CASSPTSTNEKLFF,TGTGCCAGCAGTCCGACGTCAACTAATGAAAAACTGTTTTTT
TRBV10-3,-,-,TRBJ1-2,CAISEPPGLGYGYTF,TGTGCCATCAGTGAGCCTCCGGGCCTGGGGTATGGCTACACCTTC
TRBV18,-,-,TRBJ2-3,CASSPPESTDTQYF,TGTGCCAGCTCACCACCGGAGTCCACAGATACGCAGTATTTT
TRBV11-2,-,-,TRBJ1-5,CASSLPRASYQPQHF,TGTGCCAGCAGCTTGCCCAGGGCGTCTTATCAGCCCCAGCATTTT
TRBV2,TRBD2,-,TRBJ2-3,CASGWTSGVGTDTQYF,TGTGCCAGCGGATGGACTAGCGGGGTTGGCACAGATACGCAGTATTTT
TRBV5-6,-,-,TRBJ1-2,CASSLAGYGYTF,TGTGCCAGCAGCTTGGCCGGCTATGGCTACACCTTC
TRBV28,TRBD1,-,TRBJ1-4,CASSLFQGEINEKLFF,TGTGCCAGCAGTTTATTTCAGGGGGAGATTAATGAAAAACTGTTTTTT
TRBV19,-,-,TRBJ1-2,CASSIGAGSYGYTF,TGTGCCAGTAGTATTGGGGCGGGTTCCTATGGCTACACCTTC
TRBV7-2,TRBD2,-,TRBJ2-1,CASSLLRGGYNEQFF,TGTGCCAGCAGCCTACTTCGCGGGGGCTACAATGAGCAGTTCTTC
TRBV15,-,-,TRBJ1-5,CATSRDWDQPQHF,TGTGCCACCAGCAGAGATTGGGATCAGCCCCAGCATTTT
TRBV2,-,few,TRBJ1-5,CASSRQINQPQHF,TGTGCCAGCAGTAGGCAGATTAATCAGCCCCAGCATTTT
TRBV10-3,TRBD1,-,TRBJ1-6,CAISGDRHNSPLHF,TGTGCCATCAGTGGGGACAGACATAATTCACCCCTCCACTTT
TRBV5-1,-,-,TRBJ1-2,CASSSRHLNYGYTF,TGCGCCAGCAGCTCCAGACACCTTAACTATGGCTACACCTTC